The text below deals with one T cell receptor (beta chain). Antigen unknown. This sample was taken from a study of response to subunit inactivated influenza vaccine. Study conclusions and caveats: A suggestion made by the authors is that each seasonal influenza vaccination recruits few new T cells.

TCRdb ran MiXCR on the RT-PCR reads and lists one entry per CDR3 protein. The sample yields about 530,000 distinct CDR3 sequences, approximately 12% seen once. The V and J ends lost 0 bases and 8 bases respectively, with 7 bases between them. This CDR3 contains 13 residues. Germline V gene lookup returns CDR1 SGHTA and CDR2 FQGNSA. The sequence derives from a man aged 45-60 years who received an inactivated influenza vaccine. This sequence joins TRBV7-2 and TRBJ1-4, with D unclear. The sequencing used PBMCs from blood, collected about 40 days after vaccination. DNA for the CDR3: TGTGCCAGCAGCTTAGCGCCCAAGGAAAAACTGTTTTTT. This sequence encodes CASSLAPKEKLFF.